Each of the 25 T cell receptor beta chains below was sequenced from the same sample in a study of blood T cells in healthy people across ages. A second PCR, run for roughly 7 to 11 cycles, used a sample-barcoded 5' primer plus a J-beta primer mix. TCRdb processed the 5' RACE reads anew with MiXCR; each CDR3 protein has one entry. The sample lists hundreds of thousands of distinct CDR3 sequences; 58% were seen once. Source material: blood. Every receptor here comes from a man aged 25 to 45 in good health.

The rearrangement links TRBV20-1 to TRBJ1-2; D is perhaps TRBD1 (5 bases). V was shortened by 2 bases and J by 1 base, with 14 bases between the two germline ends. Germline lookup yields CDR1 DFQATT and CDR2 SNEGSKA (reference sequence). The CDR3 covers 15 residues. The CDR3 spells CSARPTGRLNYGYTF. DNA of the CDR3: TGCAGTGCTAGACCTACGGGACGGCTTAACTATGGCTACACCTTC.

This clonotype occurred once. This sequence joins TRBV4-2 and TRBJ1-1, with TRBD1 matching over 7 bases. This CDR3 is built from 15 residues. Germline values: CDR1 LGHNA, CDR2 YNFKEQ. After removal of 0 bases from V and 4 bases from J, the junction contained 5 bases not matched to a gene. For the CDR3, the DNA is TGTGCCAGCAGCCAAGAAGATGCAGGGGGCACTGAAGCTTTCTTT. Translated, it gives CASSQEDAGGTEAFF.

The chain is built from TRBV4-2 and TRBJ2-1; 7 positions match TRBD1. V trimming: 4 bases; J trimming: 9 bases; junction bases outside the gene matches: 9. Germline V gene data show CDR1 as LGHNA and CDR2 as YNFKEQ. The CDR3 has 14 residues. Written as DNA, the CDR3 is TGTGCCAGCAGCCGCTCACAGGGGAGCAGTGAGCAGTTCTTC. As protein: CASSRSQGSSEQFF.

DNA of the CDR3: TGTGCCAGCAGCCTACTAGTGACCGGGGAGCTGTTTTTT. As protein: CASSLLVTGELFF. The chain recombines TRBV12-3 or TRBV12-4 with TRBJ2-2; D is perhaps TRBD2 (5 bases). V lost 6 bases and J 5 bases, leaving 10 bases between the germline ends. This CDR3 is 13 amino acids long.

The CDR3 nucleotides read TGTGCCAGCAGAGACACGGGGCTCTCTAATGAAAAACTGTTTTTT. This sequence encodes CASRDTGLSNEKLFF. The genes are TRBV6-5 and TRBJ1-4, with D perhaps TRBD1 (5 bases). Germline V gene sequence: CDR1 MNHEY, CDR2 SVGAGI. The CDR3 length is 15 residues. Trimming stripped 6 bases from V and 3 bases from J, with 14 bases between.

This clonotype was observed a handful of times. The J gene is TRBJ1-6, the V gene TRBV6-1; D is ambiguous. Trimming left V 1 base short and J 8 bases short, with 9 bases between. Germline V gene data show CDR1 as MNHNS and CDR2 as SASEGT. The CDR3 runs 14 residues. The CDR3 is CASSEDTGYSPLHF. The CDR3 nucleotides read TGTGCCAGCAGTGAAGACACCGGTTATTCACCCCTCCACTTT.

The chain carries TRBV24-1 and TRBJ2-1; D gene ambiguous. Trimming pared 9 bases from V and 3 bases from J, leaving 11 bases between. Per the germline V gene, CDR1 is KGHDR and CDR2 is SFDVKD. The CDR3 sequence is 13 residues long. CDR3 region: CATSRTSYNEQFF. For the CDR3, the DNA is TGTGCCACCTCGCGTACAAGCTACAATGAGCAGTTCTTC.

In its sample, this clonotype was seen a few times. V gene TRBV6-2 or TRBV6-3 combines with J gene TRBJ2-1; a possible D gene is TRBD2 (5 bases). The germline V gene encodes CDR1 MNHEY and CDR2 SVGEGT. V was clipped by 6 bases and J by 7 bases, with 19 bases between them. CDR3 length equals 15 residues. CDR3 nucleotide sequence: TGTGCCAGCAGCGCTCGGACTTGGCTTTTGAATGAGCAGTTCTTC. Amino acid sequence: CASSARTWLLNEQFF.

The chain uses TRBV28 and TRBJ2-5; D gene uncertain. The V and J ends lost 5 bases and 7 bases respectively, with 8 bases between them. The germline CDR1 and CDR2 sequences are MDHEN and SYDVKM. The CDR3 runs to 11 residues. DNA of the CDR3: TGTGCCAGCAGTGGCCCCGCGACCCAGTACTTC. This sequence encodes CASSGPATQYF.

The chain couples TRBV9 to TRBJ2-4; D perhaps matches TRBD1 (5 bases). The DNA end is more similar to TRBJ2-7, so the J call may be wrong. The CDR3 covers 13 residues. From germline, CDR1 is SGDLS and CDR2 YYNGEE. The CDR3 region is CASSGESGLEQYF. The CDR3, as DNA: TGTGCCAGCAGCGGAGAATCAGGGCTCGAGCAGTACTTC.

J is TRBJ1-5 and V is TRBV7-9; TRBD1 agrees at 7 bases. CDR3 length: 14 residues. V trimming: 5 bases; J trimming: 4 bases; junction bases outside the gene matches: 5. Per the germline V gene, CDR1 is SEHNR and CDR2 is FQNEAQ (reference sequence). CDR3 residues: CASSMETGNQPQHF. In nucleotides, the CDR3 is TGTGCCAGCAGCATGGAGACAGGGAATCAGCCCCAGCATTTT.

This clonotype occurred once. The chain is built from TRBV12-3 or TRBV12-4 and TRBJ2-1; tentative D call: TRBD1 (6 bases). This CDR3 is built from 13 residues. V lost 8 bases and J lost 9, with 17 bases in between. The DNA for the CDR3 is TGTGCCAGCTCTACACAGGGTGAAGGTGAGCAGTTCTTC. It encodes CASSTQGEGEQFF.

This clonotype turned up a few times. The gene calls are TRBV24-1 and TRBJ1-5, with D unclear. Trimming shortened V by 3 bases and J by 3 bases, and 2 bases separated the two germline ends. This CDR3 is 12 amino acids long. Looked up from germline, CDR1 is KGHDR and CDR2 is SFDVKD. The CDR3 DNA reads as TGTGCCACCAGTGATAACAATCAGCCCCAGCATTTT. It codes for CATSDNNQPQHF.

The gene calls are TRBV27 and TRBJ2-1; D is unresolved. V lost 6 bases, J lost 0 bases, and 24 bases lay in between. The length of the CDR3 is 19 residues. In germline, CDR1 is MNHEY, CDR2 SMNVEV (reference sequence). The CDR3 is CASSPWRQFIYSSYNEQFF. CDR3 DNA: TGTGCCAGCAGCCCCTGGCGGCAGTTTATCTATAGCTCCTACAATGAGCAGTTCTTC.

The V gene is TRBV7-8, the J gene TRBJ2-7; 8 positions match TRBD2. Germline-derived CDR1 and CDR2 are SGHVS and FQNEAQ. The trim removed 1 base at V and 1 base at J, leaving 6 bases unmatched. CDR3 size: 16 residues. In DNA, the CDR3 is TGTGCCAGCAGCTTAGAGTACGGGGGGGGATCCTACGAGCAGTACTTC. This sequence encodes CASSLEYGGGSYEQYF.

The chain combines TRBV3-1 with TRBJ2-7, with unresolved D. The CDR3 contains 14 residues. Germline V gene sequence: CDR1 LGHDT, CDR2 YNNKEL (reference sequence). The V end was cut by 0 bases, the J end by 2 bases, with 8 bases between. The CDR3 DNA is TGTGCCAGCAGCCAAGATGATGTCCCCTACGAGCAGTACTTC. It is translated as CASSQDDVPYEQYF.

The chain combines TRBV20-1 with TRBJ2-7; a possible D gene is TRBD1 (6 bases). Deletions cut 6 bases from V and 2 bases from J, with 17 bases between. Germline V gene lookup returns CDR1 DFQATT and CDR2 SNEGSKA (reference sequence). The CDR3 runs 14 residues. This chain's CDR3 is CSAHPQGLTYEQYF. CDR3 DNA: TGCAGTGCCCACCCTCAGGGGCTAACCTACGAGCAGTACTTC.

This rearrangement joins TRBV9 to TRBJ2-1; 9 bases agree with TRBD2. Germline-derived CDR1 and CDR2 are SGDLS and YYNGEE. Losses at the gene ends were 3 bases for V and 14 bases for J; bases not matched to a gene: 6. The CDR3 contains 12 residues. In DNA, the CDR3 is TGTGCCAGCAGCGCCGGGCGGGGGGGCAAGTTCTTC. Residues: CASSAGRGGKFF.

The CDR3 region has the DNA TGTGCCAGCAGTATCCCGGGTTACACAGATACGCAGTATTTT. This gives the protein CASSIPGYTDTQYF. V usage is TRBV28 and J usage is TRBJ2-3; D is undetermined. Germline CDR1 MDHEN, CDR2 SYDVKM. Trimming shortened V by 5 bases and J by 2 bases, and 11 bases separated the two germline ends. The CDR3 loop spans 14 amino acids.

The CDR3 sequence is CASSRGGVVRDSLYGYTF. DNA of the CDR3: TGTGCCAGCAGCCGCGGCGGAGTAGTAAGGGACAGTTTATATGGCTACACCTTC. This chain links TRBV6-1 with TRBJ1-2, with 7 bases fitting TRBD1. Germline V CDR1 and CDR2: MNHNS, SASEGT. The CDR3 is 18 amino acids. V lost 6 bases, J lost 5 bases, and 21 bases stayed unmatched.

As regards this clonotype: A much larger clone differs by one base, so this may be a read error. The chain has TRBV20-1 and TRBJ2-3; D possibly corresponds to TRBD1 (7 bases). The CDR3 runs to 15 residues. Germline V gene data show CDR1 as DFQATT and CDR2 as SNEGSKA (reference sequence). CDR3 coding DNA: TGCAGTGCTTTGAACCCAGGGGGGATTACAGATACGCGGTATTTT. This translates into CSALNPGGITDTRYF.

This clonotype was seen once. This chain uses TRBV29-1 with TRBJ2-5; 11 bases fit TRBD2. The CDR3 length is 13 residues. The V gene end was trimmed by 3 bases and the J gene end by 11 bases; junction bases not matched to a gene: 8. The germline gives CDR1 SQVTM, CDR2 ANQGSEA. CDR3 protein: CSVERGTSGEQYF. In DNA, the CDR3 is TGCAGCGTTGAGAGGGGGACTAGCGGAGAGCAGTACTTC.

The chain uses TRBV12-3 or TRBV12-4 and TRBJ2-1, with D unresolved. Between the trimmed V and J ends, which lost 6 bases and 7 bases, there was a span of 13 bases. The CDR3 contains 13 residues. The CDR3 DNA reads as TGTGCCAGCAGGGAGACTTCGGGTAATGAGCAGTTCTTC. Its translation: CASRETSGNEQFF.

This chain joins TRBV20-1 and TRBJ1-1; D not certain. Germline V CDR1 and CDR2: DFQATT, SNEGSKA (reference sequence). With 0 bases removed from V and 0 bases from J, the gap between germline ends came to 11 bases. The CDR3 is 15 amino acids. The CDR3 reads CSAREPPDLNTEAFF. For the CDR3, the DNA is TGCAGTGCTAGAGAACCGCCTGATCTGAACACTGAAGCTTTCTTT.

The chain's CDR3 is CATGQGPGAGELFF. CDR3 sequence (DNA): TGTGCCACCGGACAGGGGCCAGGGGCCGGGGAGCTGTTTTTT. The chain carries TRBV10-3 and TRBJ2-2, with 9 bases lining up with TRBD1. The CDR3 is 14 residues long. The junction had 9 bases not matched to a gene; V was cut back by 10 bases and J by 6 bases. Germline CDR1 and CDR2: ENHRY and SYGVKD.